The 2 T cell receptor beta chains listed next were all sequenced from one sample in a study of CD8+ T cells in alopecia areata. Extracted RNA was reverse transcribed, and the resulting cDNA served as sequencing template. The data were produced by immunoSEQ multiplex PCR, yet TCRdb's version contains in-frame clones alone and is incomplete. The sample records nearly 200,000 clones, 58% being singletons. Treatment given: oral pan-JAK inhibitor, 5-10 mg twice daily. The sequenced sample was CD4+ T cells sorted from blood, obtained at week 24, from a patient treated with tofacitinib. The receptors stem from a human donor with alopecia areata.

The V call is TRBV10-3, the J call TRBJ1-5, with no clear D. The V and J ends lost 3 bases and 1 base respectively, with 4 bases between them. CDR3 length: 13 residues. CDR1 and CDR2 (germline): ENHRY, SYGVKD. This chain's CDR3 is CAISDHSNQPQHF. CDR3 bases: TGTGCCATCAGTGACCACAGCAATCAGCCCCAGCATTTT.

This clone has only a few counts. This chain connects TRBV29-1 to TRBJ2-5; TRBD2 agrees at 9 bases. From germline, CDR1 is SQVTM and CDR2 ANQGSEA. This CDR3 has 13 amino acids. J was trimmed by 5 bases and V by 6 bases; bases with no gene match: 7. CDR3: CSVAGGSAETQYF. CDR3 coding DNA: TGCAGCGTGGCGGGGGGGAGTGCGGAGACCCAGTACTTC. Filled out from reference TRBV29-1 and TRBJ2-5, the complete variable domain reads SAVISQKPSRDICQRGTSLTIQCQVDSQVTMMFWYRQQPGQSLTLIATANQGSEATYESGFVIDKFPISRPNLTFSTLTVSNMSPEDSSIYLCSVAGGSAETQYFGPGTRLLVL.